These 28 T cell receptor beta chains came from one sample sequenced in a study of cytomegalovirus exposure and HLA in healthy donors. Here immunoSEQ multiplex PCR was the method, and the copy in TCRdb shows in-frame clones only, minus some. This table holds 120,000 or so clones, 85% to 90% found once. The specimen was PBMCs. The receptors were sampled from a woman younger than 35 in good health and CMV-seronegative.

The chain is built from TRBV27 and TRBJ2-1, with D tentatively TRBD1 (5 bases). The CDR3 covers 15 residues. V was cut by 3 bases and J by 0 bases, with 9 bases left in between. The V gene's germline CDR1 is MNHEY and CDR2 SMNVEV (reference sequence). The CDR3 nucleotides read TGTGCCAGCAGTTTGGGGCGAAGCTCCTACAATGAGCAGTTCTTC. Encoded protein: CASSLGRSSYNEQFF.

This clone has only a few counts. The chain recombines TRBV27 with TRBJ1-3; 7 bases align to TRBD1. There are 13 residues in the CDR3. Germline assignment: CDR1 MNHEY and CDR2 SMNVEV (reference sequence). V dropped 6 bases and J dropped 4; count of bases not matched to a gene: 3. Here the CDR3 reads CASSTGQGNTIYF. CDR3 coding DNA: TGTGCCAGCAGCACGGGACAGGGAAACACCATATATTTT.

The rearrangement links TRBV7-2 to TRBJ2-2, with 8 bases fitting TRBD1. Germline loops: CDR1 SGHTA, CDR2 FQGNSA. This CDR3 contains 16 residues. The V and J ends lost 4 bases and 6 bases, in that order; junction bases with no gene match: 10. CDR3: CASSSQGQGFPGELFF. The CDR3 nucleotides read TGTGCCAGCAGCTCCCAAGGACAGGGTTTTCCCGGGGAGCTGTTTTTT.

The genes are TRBV18 and TRBJ2-2; D gene ambiguous. The V gene's germline CDR1 is KGHSH and CDR2 LQKENI. V lost 6 bases to trimming and J lost 3 bases, with 11 bases between them. The CDR3 is 14 amino acids. The CDR3 spells CASSGRSHTGELFF. CDR3 in DNA: TGTGCCAGCTCGGGCAGGTCCCACACCGGGGAGCTGTTTTTT.

The CDR3 protein is CASSYYGSSYNEQFF. Here the CDR3 DNA reads TGTGCCAGCAGTTACTACGGGAGCTCCTACAATGAGCAGTTCTTC. The chain joins TRBV6-5 to TRBJ2-1; tentatively, D is TRBD2 (6 bases). V lost 1 base to trimming and J lost 0 bases, with 7 bases between them. The CDR3 spans 15 residues. CDR1 and CDR2 from the germline V gene are MNHEY and SVGAGI.

The chain uses TRBV6-4 and TRBJ1-6, with 10 bases fitting TRBD1. The CDR3 consists of 15 residues. The junction had 4 bases not matched to a gene; V was cut back by 3 bases and J by 8 bases. Germline values: CDR1 MRHNA, CDR2 SNTAGT. The CDR3 loop is CASSDYGTGDSPLHF. In DNA form, the CDR3 reads TGTGCCAGCAGTGATTACGGGACAGGGGATTCACCCCTCCACTTT.

The J gene is TRBJ2-7, the V gene TRBV27, with 11 bases fitting TRBD2. With V trimmed by 6 bases and J by 0 bases, 4 bases remained unmatched. The CDR3 spans 15 residues. CDR1 is MNHEY, CDR2 SMNVEV, per germline (reference sequence). CDR3 coding DNA: TGTGCCAGCAGCCAGACTAGCGGGGCCTCCTACGAGCAGTACTTC. Translating it yields CASSQTSGASYEQYF.

The CDR3 protein is CASSLGGSDNYGYTF. Here the CDR3 DNA reads TGTGCCAGCAGTTTAGGGGGGAGTGATAACTATGGCTACACCTTC. This chain uses TRBV27 with TRBJ1-2, with D perhaps matching TRBD1 (5 bases). V gave up 2 bases and J gave up 1 base, with 11 bases separating them. The germline CDR1 and CDR2 sequences are MNHEY and SMNVEV (reference sequence). The CDR3 is made up of 15 amino acids.

The rearrangement uses TRBV6-5 and TRBJ2-5; D might be TRBD1 (5 bases). The germline CDR1 and CDR2 sequences are MNHEY and SVGAGI. The CDR3 sequence is 15 residues long. The V gene lost 4 bases and the J gene lost 5 bases, with 17 bases spanning the gap. CDR3 region: CASSSARAEEETQYF. The CDR3 DNA follows: TGTGCCAGCAGTTCGGCCAGGGCCGAGGAGGAGACCCAGTACTTC.

The chain couples TRBV5-1 to TRBJ1-1; a possible D gene is TRBD1 (6 bases). CDR3 length: 15 residues. Germline lookup yields CDR1 SGHRS and CDR2 YFSETQ. Trimming shortened V by 3 bases and J by 0 bases, and 12 bases separated the two germline ends. CDR3 sequence reads: CASSSNRDLNTEAFF. DNA for the CDR3: TGCGCCAGCAGCTCGAACAGGGACCTGAACACTGAAGCTTTCTTT.

The rearrangement uses TRBV7-6 and TRBJ1-4; D not certain. This CDR3 has 14 residues. Germline lookup yields CDR1 SGHVS and CDR2 FNYEAQ. V was pared by 5 bases and J by 0 bases, with 7 bases between. CDR3 nucleotides: TGTGCCAGCAGCAGACAATCAACTAATGAAAAACTGTTTTTT. It codes for CASSRQSTNEKLFF.

The chain's CDR3 is CASSRRGNSNQPQHF. As DNA, the CDR3 is TGTGCCAGCAGTCGTCGGGGAAATAGCAATCAGCCCCAGCATTTT. The V gene is TRBV27, the J gene TRBJ1-5; D is unclear. Germline values: CDR1 MNHEY, CDR2 SMNVEV (reference sequence). The ends were cut back, 5 bases at V and 0 bases at J, with 11 bases in the middle. The CDR3 contains 15 residues.

The chain uses TRBV5-1 and TRBJ2-7; tentatively, D is TRBD2 (6 bases). The CDR3 extends over 11 amino acids. CDR1 and CDR2 (germline): SGHRS, YFSETQ. V was shortened by 4 bases and J by 6 bases, with 8 bases between the two germline ends. The CDR3 region is CASSQGGEQYF. The DNA for the CDR3 is TGCGCCAGCAGCCAGGGAGGCGAGCAGTACTTC.

The chain joins TRBV18 to TRBJ1-1; maybe TRBD1 (5 bases). V lost 6 bases to trimming and J lost 3 bases, with 20 bases between them. The CDR3 runs 16 residues. Germline CDR1 KGHSH, CDR2 LQKENI. CDR3 residues: CASSPRQLKGDTEAFF. CDR3 DNA: TGTGCCAGCTCGCCGCGACAGCTCAAAGGGGACACTGAAGCTTTCTTT.

The V and J genes are TRBV7-2 and TRBJ2-1; 9 positions match TRBD2. With 2 bases clipped from V and 5 bases from J, the junction kept 4 bases outside the gene matches. Germline loops: CDR1 SGHTA, CDR2 FQGNSA. The CDR3 totals 15 residues. As DNA, the CDR3 is TGTGCCAGCAGCTTACATCCTAGCGGGGACAATGAGCAGTTCTTC. Translation gives CASSLHPSGDNEQFF.

The chain joins TRBV7-8 to TRBJ2-2; D remains ambiguous. Trimming stripped 5 bases from V and 0 bases from J, with 7 bases between. This CDR3 contains 14 residues. Germline CDR1 is SGHVS and CDR2 is FQNEAQ. The DNA for the CDR3 is TGTGCCAGCAGCCCTGTATCGAACACCGGGGAGCTGTTTTTT. It specifies CASSPVSNTGELFF.

The genes are TRBV10-2 and TRBJ2-1; 11 bases agree with TRBD2. This CDR3 contains 16 residues. V lost 2 bases, J lost 8 bases, and 8 bases stayed unmatched. CDR1 and CDR2 from the germline V gene are WSHSY and SAAADI. CDR3: CASSEGVAGGRHEQFF. In nucleotides, the CDR3 is TGCGCCAGCAGTGAGGGTGTAGCGGGGGGGCGGCATGAGCAGTTCTTC.

The chain uses TRBV4-1 and TRBJ2-1, with 8 bases that match TRBD2. This CDR3 has 15 residues. The germline CDR1 and CDR2 sequences are MGHRA and YSYEKL. V dropped 0 bases and J dropped 7; count of bases not matched to a gene: 5. CDR3 in amino acids: CASSQDGTSVNEQFF. The CDR3 region has the DNA TGCGCCAGCAGCCAAGATGGGACTAGTGTGAATGAGCAGTTCTTC.

The CDR3 loop is CASSLRPPANSGNTIYF. The DNA of the CDR3 is TGCGCCAGCAGCTTGCGGCCTCCAGCGAACTCTGGAAACACCATATATTTT. The V gene is TRBV5-1, the J gene TRBJ1-3; D is uncertain. The ends were cut back, 1 base at V and 0 bases at J, with 14 bases in the middle. CDR1 SGHRS and CDR2 YFSETQ come from the germline V gene. The CDR3 length is 17 residues.

The rearrangement uses TRBV28 and TRBJ2-7, with D tentatively TRBD2 (5 bases). V lost 5 bases to trimming and J lost 3 bases, with 17 bases between them. The CDR3 sequence is 15 residues long. Germline CDR1 reads MDHEN; CDR2 reads SYDVKM. CDR3 amino acids: CASSRTRASRYEQYF. In nucleotides, the CDR3 is TGTGCCAGCAGTCGCACCCGGGCTAGCCGCTACGAGCAGTACTTC.

J is TRBJ1-2 and V is TRBV30, with D hard to call. This CDR3 is built from 12 residues. Germline assignment: CDR1 GTSNPN and CDR2 SVGIG (reference sequence). V lost 6 bases to trimming and J lost 7 bases, with 15 bases between them. As DNA, the CDR3 is TGTGCCTGCGAAAGAAATATCGGTGGCTACACCTTC. Translation: CACERNIGGYTF. Variable domain in full (rest from reference TRBV30 and TRBJ1-2): SQTIHQWPATLVQPVGSPLSLECTVEGTSNPNLYWYRQAAGRGLQLLFYSVGIGQISSEVPQNLSASRPQDRQFILSSKKLLLSDSGFYLCACERNIGGYTFGSGTRLTVV.

J is TRBJ1-1 and V is TRBV27; possibly TRBD1 for D (6 bases). Germline V lookup: CDR1 MNHEY, CDR2 SMNVEV (reference sequence). The CDR3 is 13 amino acids. V was shortened by 8 bases and J by 2 bases, with 12 bases between the two germline ends. For the CDR3, the DNA is TGTGCCAGCTACACGACAGGAAACACTGAAGCTTTCTTT. Protein sequence: CASYTTGNTEAFF.

The gene calls are TRBV28 and TRBJ2-2; 9 bases match TRBD1. The CDR3 covers 14 residues. Germline CDR1 is MDHEN and CDR2 is SYDVKM. V dropped 8 bases and J dropped 3; count of bases not matched to a gene: 4. CDR3 nucleotide sequence: TGTGCCAGCGGGGGACAGGGCTACACCGGGGAGCTGTTTTTT. Translation gives CASGGQGYTGELFF.

V and J are TRBV6-4 and TRBJ2-5; 7 bases are shared with TRBD2. CDR3 length: 17 residues. J gave up 6 bases and V 5 bases, and 18 bases lay outside the gene matches. Germline V gene lookup returns CDR1 MRHNA and CDR2 SNTAGT. The CDR3, as DNA: TGTGCCAGCAGTCCCCCCCAGGATTGCGGGAGAGCCAAGACCCAGTACTTC. Residues: CASSPPQDCGRAKTQYF.

The J gene is TRBJ2-5, the V gene TRBV5-6, with D perhaps TRBD1 (5 bases). This CDR3 comprises 15 residues. Germline V gene sequence: CDR1 SGHDT, CDR2 YYEEEE. Trimming took off 3 bases at V and 0 bases at J, with 12 bases between the two ends. The CDR3 DNA is TGTGCCAGCAGCTCGCAGGGCTGGTACCAAGAGACCCAGTACTTC. This codes for CASSSQGWYQETQYF.

This clone turned up a few times. The chain recombines TRBV27 with TRBJ1-2; the match to TRBD1 covers 10 bases. Germline loops: CDR1 MNHEY, CDR2 SMNVEV (reference sequence). The CDR3 extends over 14 amino acids. V lost 8 bases and J lost 7; bases outside the gene matches: 10. This CDR3 is CASRLDRGVAGYTF. CDR3 bases: TGTGCCAGCCGCCTGGACAGGGGGGTGGCTGGCTACACCTTC.

DNA for the CDR3: TGTGCCTGGAGTCCAAGCACAGATACGCAGTATTTT. This codes for CAWSPSTDTQYF. The chain is built from TRBV30 and TRBJ2-3; D remains ambiguous. Germline V gene lookup returns CDR1 GTSNPN and CDR2 SVGIG (reference sequence). There are 12 residues in the CDR3. V gave up 2 bases and J gave up 0 bases, with 3 bases separating them.

This chain links TRBV27 with TRBJ1-1; D unclear. From germline, CDR1 is MNHEY and CDR2 SMNVEV (reference sequence). The V end lost 3 bases, the J end lost 11 bases, and 16 bases lay between the germline ends. The CDR3 is 13 amino acids. CDR3 amino acids: CASSFQSTYEAFF. The CDR3 DNA follows: TGTGCCAGCAGTTTCCAATCAACTTACGAGGCTTTCTTT.